This TCR beta chain stems from a study of Graves' ophthalmopathy and Graves' hyperthyroidism (dated by TCRdb to between 2017 and 2018). Background on the whole study: Peripheral blood was collected before any treatment was given, at the time of initial diagnosis. In over five hyperthyroidism patients, the T-cell repertoires found in thyroid tissue were compared with those found in blood. The approximately 100 discovery patients were randomly divided into training and test sets at a 7:3 ratio. An independent validation cohort comprised some 19 hyperthyroidism patients and around 16 patients who later progressed from hyperthyroidism to ophthalmopathy. To explore V-J signatures distinguishing ophthalmopathy from hyperthyroidism, a discovery set of around 97 patients (fewer than 45 ophthalmopathy, roughly 55 stable hyperthyroidism) was enrolled. In total, approximately 130 blood samples were TCR-sequenced: 40 to 45 ophthalmopathy, roughly 80 hyperthyroidism and approximately 17 hyperthyroidism-to-ophthalmopathy patients. Once sampling was done, hyperthyroidism patients were given methimazole at a starting dose of 30 mg daily, while ophthalmopathy patients were given high-dose intravenous methylprednisolone. The study used signatures of the TCR beta repertoire to tell Graves' ophthalmopathy apart from Graves' hyperthyroidism and to predict which patients would progress to ophthalmopathy. The investigation overall reported the following: Ophthalmopathy was separated from stable hyperthyroidism by the 13-signature model with more than 85% sensitivity and less than 82% specificity in cross-validation and with 80%/75% in the test set. In validation, the model predicted ophthalmopathy progression with about 71% sensitivity and 72.22% specificity; 12 predicted patients were CT-confirmed with GO in a median of about 6.1 months. Among expanded thyroid clonotypes with frequency above 0.001, most also showed up in blood, which suggests that blood repertoires may reflect the thyroid immune response. Sample size was not statistically predetermined, and group allocation was not concealed from the investigators.

For repertoire sequencing, TCR beta CDR3 regions were amplified from RNA transcripts. The first round was an RT-PCR using HTBI primers with the Qiagen OneStep RT-PCR kit, and this first round was followed by a second-round multiplex PCR, then size selection and purification. Libraries were sequenced on an Illumina HiSeq2000 using paired-end 100 bp reads. In the original analysis: SOAPnuke was used for read processing, and reads with adapters, uncalled bases, a mean Phred below 15, or no exact constant-primer or identifier match were discarded. High-quality paired reads were merged with COPE v1.2.5. Each unique nucleotide sequence was treated as a clonotype, and MiTCR v1.1 was used to align the clonotypes to the IMGT TRB V, D and J references. Only V-J combinations with frequency above 0.0001 were analysed, covering more than 99% of repertoires. A TCR clonal expansion and chaos score per V-J combination was defined as the ratio of F50 clonal expansion to chaos observed in the TCRdist matrix. Features were reduced by Welch's t-statistics and random forest to about a dozen V-J combinations, which fed a naive Bayes classifier. The similarity between thyroid and blood repertoires was quantified using the Morisita-Horn index. TCRdb ran its own pipeline on the public reads, namely fastp trimming at Q25 and MiXCR clone calling, and kept in-frame beta chains. CDR3 protein duplicates are merged, each entry listing the most common genes and DNA. The V and J calls were determined by TCRdb, not by the authors. For this sample the table gives roughly 400,000 distinct CDR3 sequences, of which roughly 14% were detected only once. The ten largest account for 5.5% to 7% of the sample.

Stable hyperthyroidism was defined as no progression to ophthalmopathy within 18 months of follow-up. Hyperthyroidism patients were newly diagnosed, with disease duration under 2 months, and aged 18 to 65 years. Patients with other autoimmune diseases, uncontrolled infections, pregnancy or lactation were excluded. Diagnosis was based on clinical symptoms, serum thyroxine, TRAb, thyroid ultrasound and orbital computed tomography. Using Ficoll-Paque density gradient centrifugation, PBMCs were isolated from less than 11 ml of fresh peripheral blood. Total RNA was extracted using Trizol reagent, and RNA quality was checked on an Agilent 2100 Bioanalyzer. As concerns this clonotype: Its recognized antigen is unknown. No clone much larger than this one lies a single base away; base qualities are absent.

Trimmed from V: 5 bases; trimmed from J: 8 bases; junction bases lacking a gene match: 9. From the cysteine through the phenylalanine, the CDR3 covers 15 amino acids. Left in the record is the CDR3 DNA by itself, 45 bases read in frame from the first base. This sequence uses TRBV12-3 or TRBV12-4 and TRBJ1-4; TRBD1 fits 9 bases in the junction. The sample taken for sequencing was peripheral blood. The sequence was collected from a young woman with stable Graves' hyperthyroidism. Donor details come from another sample of the same person, matched by shared clones. Here the CDR3 is given as CASSEIQGAREKLFF. The nucleotides read TGTGCCAGCAGTGAGATACAGGGGGCTAGGGAAAAACTGTTTTTT.